The rows below give T cell receptor beta chains drawn from one sample of a study of regulatory T cells in long-lasting Graves disease. TCRdb redid the calling of the multiplex PCR reads with MiXCR, one entry per CDR3 protein. In the table there are some 440,000 distinct CDR3 sequences, about a fifth of which are singletons. Sample: peripheral blood mononuclear cells (PBMCs), taken when the disease was refractory, from a patient treated with antithyroid drugs. The receptors shown here come from a female donor with Graves disease. The CDR3 runs from the conserved cysteine through the conserved F or W. The order of the fields is J gene, V gene, clone size, D gene, CDR3 protein, CDR3 DNA. D genes are given only for firm matches. Rows give clone size only sometimes, using once, few, many, or a class for an expanded clone.

J gene: TRBJ2-2
V gene: TRBV7-7
clone size: many
D gene: .
CDR3 protein: CASSLRASWETGELFF
CDR3 DNA: TGTGCTAGCAGCTTAAGAGCTAGCTGGGAGACCGGGGAGCTGTTTTTT

J gene: TRBJ2-7
V gene: TRBV27
clone size: many
D gene: TRBD2
CDR3 protein: CASKLGTSGRKDEQYF
CDR3 DNA: TGTGCCAGCAAACTGGGGACTAGCGGGAGGAAGGACGAGCAGTACTTC

J gene: TRBJ2-2
V gene: TRBV9
clone size: few
D gene: .
CDR3 protein: CASSVGRRMNTGELFF
CDR3 DNA: TGTGCCAGCAGCGTAGGAAGACGGATGAACACCGGGGAGCTGTTTTTT

J gene: TRBJ1-3
V gene: TRBV29-1
clone size: .
D gene: .
CDR3 protein: CSVSMVNTIYF
CDR3 DNA: TGCAGCGTTTCGATGGTAAACACCATATATTTT

J gene: TRBJ1-4
V gene: TRBV12-3/TRBV12-4
clone size: many
D gene: TRBD1
CDR3 protein: CASRGQENEKLFF
CDR3 DNA: TGTGCCAGCAGGGGACAGGAAAATGAAAAACTGTTTTTT

J gene: TRBJ2-1
V gene: TRBV10-3
clone size: .
D gene: TRBD1
CDR3 protein: CAIAPGQGDNEQFF
CDR3 DNA: TGTGCCATCGCTCCGGGACAGGGCGACAATGAGCAGTTCTTC

J gene: TRBJ1-1
V gene: TRBV9
clone size: many
D gene: .
CDR3 protein: CASSVQAGGRAFF
CDR3 DNA: TGTGCCAGCAGCGTTCAGGCGGGGGGCAGGGCTTTCTTT

J gene: TRBJ1-1
V gene: TRBV29-1
clone size: many
D gene: .
CDR3 protein: CSARTAVNTEAFF
CDR3 DNA: TGCAGCGCCCGGACCGCAGTGAACACTGAAGCTTTCTTT

J gene: TRBJ1-2
V gene: TRBV6-1
clone size: many
D gene: .
CDR3 protein: CASRLAVGYTF
CDR3 DNA: TGTGCCAGCAGGCTGGCTGTCGGCTACACCTTC

J gene: TRBJ1-1
V gene: TRBV6-1
clone size: many
D gene: .
CDR3 protein: CASSEGNTEAFF
CDR3 DNA: TGCGCCAGCAGTGAAGGGAACACTGAAGCTTTCTTT

J gene: TRBJ1-4
V gene: TRBV7-8
clone size: many
D gene: TRBD1
CDR3 protein: CASSFKTGGMTNEKLFF
CDR3 DNA: TGTGCCAGCAGCTTTAAGACAGGGGGCATGACTAATGAAAAACTGTTTTTT

J gene: TRBJ2-7
V gene: TRBV9
clone size: many
D gene: .
CDR3 protein: CASSVDVASGPYEQYF
CDR3 DNA: TGTGCCAGCAGCGTAGATGTAGCATCGGGTCCCTACGAGCAGTACTTC

J gene: TRBJ2-6
V gene: TRBV6-1
clone size: many
D gene: .
CDR3 protein: CASSPPGKLSSGANVLTF
CDR3 DNA: TGTGCCAGCAGTCCCCCCGGGAAGCTTAGTAGTGGGGCCAACGTCCTGACTTTC

J gene: TRBJ2-1
V gene: TRBV7-2
clone size: .
D gene: .
CDR3 protein: CASSLRRAPYSYNEQFF
CDR3 DNA: TGTGCCAGCAGCTTGCGCCGGGCCCCTTACTCCTACAATGAGCAGTTCTTC

J gene: TRBJ1-1
V gene: TRBV7-9
clone size: .
D gene: TRBD1
CDR3 protein: CASSTRQGRNTEAFF
CDR3 DNA: TGTGCCAGCAGCACCCGACAGGGCCGGAACACTGAAGCTTTCTTT

J gene: TRBJ1-1
V gene: TRBV3-1
clone size: many
D gene: .
CDR3 protein: CASSRYTQNTEAFF
CDR3 DNA: TGTGCCAGCAGCCGATATACACAGAACACTGAAGCTTTCTTT

J gene: TRBJ2-2
V gene: TRBV5-1
clone size: .
D gene: TRBD2
CDR3 protein: CASSLHSGSANTGELFF
CDR3 DNA: TGCGCCAGCAGCTTACATAGCGGGTCCGCGAACACCGGGGAGCTGTTTTTT

J gene: TRBJ2-5
V gene: TRBV27
clone size: many
D gene: TRBD2
CDR3 protein: CASSLGIGLDPGIQETQYF
CDR3 DNA: TGTGCCAGCAGTTTAGGTATAGGACTAGACCCAGGGATCCAAGAGACCCAGTACTTC

J gene: TRBJ1-1
V gene: TRBV12-3/TRBV12-4
clone size: many
D gene: .
CDR3 protein: CASSFFTGNTEAFF
CDR3 DNA: TGTGCCAGCAGTTTCTTCACAGGGAATACTGAAGCTTTCTTT

J gene: TRBJ1-1
V gene: TRBV5-6
clone size: many
D gene: .
CDR3 protein: CASSFPQGNTEAFF
CDR3 DNA: TGTGCCAGCAGCTTTCCGCAGGGGAACACTGAAGCTTTCTTT

J gene: TRBJ2-5
V gene: TRBV6-1
clone size: few
D gene: .
CDR3 protein: CASSPPWVEGETQYF
CDR3 DNA: TGTGCCAGCAGTCCACCATGGGTGGAGGGAGAGACCCAGTACTTC

J gene: TRBJ2-7
V gene: TRBV6-2/TRBV6-3
clone size: once
D gene: .
CDR3 protein: CASSQRRPPYEQYF
CDR3 DNA: TGTGCCAGCAGTCAAAGGAGGCCTCCCTACGAGCAGTACTTC

J gene: TRBJ2-7
V gene: TRBV3-1
clone size: .
D gene: TRBD1
CDR3 protein: CASSRARDRDNEQYF
CDR3 DNA: TGTGCCAGCAGCCGAGCCCGGGACAGGGACAACGAGCAGTACTTC

J gene: TRBJ2-7
V gene: TRBV5-1
clone size: .
D gene: .
CDR3 protein: CASSAASDPSRQYF
CDR3 DNA: TGCGCCAGCAGCGCCGCTAGCGACCCATCTAGGCAGTACTTC

J gene: TRBJ1-1
V gene: TRBV20-1
clone size: once
D gene: TRBD1
CDR3 protein: CSARLLRDRGDTEAFF
CDR3 DNA: TGCAGTGCTAGACTACTCCGGGACAGGGGAGATACTGAAGCTTTCTTT

J gene: TRBJ1-1
V gene: TRBV12-3/TRBV12-4
clone size: .
D gene: .
CDR3 protein: CASRAGTEAFF
CDR3 DNA: TGTGCCAGCAGGGCGGGGACAGAAGCTTTCTTT

J gene: TRBJ1-2
V gene: TRBV29-1
clone size: .
D gene: .
CDR3 protein: CSATGIWGGYTF
CDR3 DNA: TGCAGCGCAACAGGGATATGGGGCGGCTACACCTTC

J gene: TRBJ1-5
V gene: TRBV30
clone size: once
D gene: .
CDR3 protein: CAWSMGNQPQHF
CDR3 DNA: TGTGCCTGGAGTATGGGCAATCAGCCCCAGCATTTT

J gene: TRBJ2-7
V gene: TRBV27
clone size: .
D gene: .
CDR3 protein: CASRDGGWYEQYF
CDR3 DNA: TGTGCCAGCCGAGACGGGGGTTGGTACGAGCAGTACTTC

J gene: TRBJ1-2
V gene: TRBV19
clone size: few
D gene: .
CDR3 protein: CASSLDPRGYTF
CDR3 DNA: TGTGCCAGTAGCCTAGACCCTCGGGGCTACACCTTC

J gene: TRBJ1-4
V gene: TRBV20-1
clone size: many
D gene: TRBD1
CDR3 protein: CSQKGAGVGKLFF
CDR3 DNA: TGCAGCCAAAAGGGGGCGGGCGTCGGAAAACTGTTTTTT

J gene: TRBJ2-1
V gene: TRBV7-6
clone size: .
D gene: .
CDR3 protein: CASSLLQRSSSYNGQFF
CDR3 DNA: TGTGCCAGCAGCCTCCTCCAGCGGTCGAGCTCCTACAATGGGCAGTTCTTC

J gene: TRBJ2-1
V gene: TRBV30
clone size: few
D gene: TRBD1
CDR3 protein: CAWSEDRGYNEQFF
CDR3 DNA: TGTGCCTGGAGTGAGGACAGGGGCTACAATGAGCAGTTCTTC

J gene: TRBJ2-7
V gene: TRBV29-1
clone size: .
D gene: TRBD2
CDR3 protein: CSVRGLAGREQYF
CDR3 DNA: TGCAGCGTTCGGGGACTAGCGGGTCGCGAGCAGTACTTC

J gene: TRBJ2-2
V gene: TRBV7-2
clone size: many
D gene: .
CDR3 protein: CASSSQRNTGELFF
CDR3 DNA: TGTGCCAGCAGCTCTCAGAGGAACACCGGGGAGCTGTTTTTT

J gene: TRBJ2-2
V gene: TRBV6-4
clone size: many
D gene: TRBD2
CDR3 protein: CASSNSFAGDLTGELFF
CDR3 DNA: TGTGCCAGCAGTAACTCGTTTGCGGGAGATTTGACCGGGGAGCTGTTTTTT

J gene: TRBJ2-7
V gene: TRBV12-3/TRBV12-4
clone size: many
D gene: .
CDR3 protein: CASSPGIYEQYF
CDR3 DNA: TGTGCCAGCAGTCCGGGCATATACGAGCAGTACTTC

J gene: TRBJ1-1
V gene: TRBV5-1
clone size: many
D gene: .
CDR3 protein: CASSLAGVGVTEAFF
CDR3 DNA: TGCGCCAGCAGCTTGGCTGGGGTTGGCGTCACTGAAGCTTTCTTT

J gene: TRBJ2-3
V gene: TRBV12-3/TRBV12-4
clone size: few
D gene: TRBD1
CDR3 protein: CASNPDRAGRTQYF
CDR3 DNA: TGTGCCAGCAACCCGGACAGGGCGGGTAGGACGCAGTATTTT

J gene: TRBJ2-5
V gene: TRBV29-1
clone size: .
D gene: TRBD1
CDR3 protein: CSALDRSQETQYF
CDR3 DNA: TGCAGCGCATTGGACAGGAGCCAAGAGACCCAGTACTTC

J gene: TRBJ2-7
V gene: TRBV6-1
clone size: few
D gene: TRBD2
CDR3 protein: CASTGTSGIGEQYF
CDR3 DNA: TGTGCCAGCACCGGGACTAGCGGGATAGGCGAGCAGTACTTC

J gene: TRBJ1-2
V gene: TRBV29-1
clone size: few
D gene: .
CDR3 protein: CSVERANYGYTF
CDR3 DNA: TGCAGCGTTGAGCGGGCAAACTATGGCTACACCTTC

J gene: TRBJ2-1
V gene: TRBV28
clone size: .
D gene: .
CDR3 protein: CASRLLGPPGNEQFF
CDR3 DNA: TGTGCCAGCAGATTACTCGGACCCCCGGGAAATGAGCAGTTCTTC